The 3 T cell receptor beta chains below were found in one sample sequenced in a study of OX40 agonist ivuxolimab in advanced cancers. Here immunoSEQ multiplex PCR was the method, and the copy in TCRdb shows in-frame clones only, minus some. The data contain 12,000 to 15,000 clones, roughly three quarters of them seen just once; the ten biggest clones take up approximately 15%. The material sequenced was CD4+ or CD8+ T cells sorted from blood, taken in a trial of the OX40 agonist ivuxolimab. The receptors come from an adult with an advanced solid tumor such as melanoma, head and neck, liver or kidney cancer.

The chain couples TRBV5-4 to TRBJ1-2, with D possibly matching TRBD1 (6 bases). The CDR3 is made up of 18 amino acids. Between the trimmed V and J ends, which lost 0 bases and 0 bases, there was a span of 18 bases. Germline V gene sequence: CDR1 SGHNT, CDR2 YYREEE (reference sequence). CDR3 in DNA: TGTGCCAGCAGCTTGGGTGGTGGGGGGGCAGGGCCTAACTATGGCTACACCTTC. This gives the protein CASSLGGGGAGPNYGYTF.

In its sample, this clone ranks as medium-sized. CDR3 sequence: CAWSPFYTEAFF. The CDR3 region has the DNA TGTGCCTGGAGTCCATTTTACACTGAAGCTTTCTTT. The chain recombines TRBV30 with TRBJ1-1; no definite D call. Trimming removed 2 bases at V and 3 bases at J, with 7 bases between. The CDR3 is 12 amino acids. Looked up from germline, CDR1 is GTSNPN and CDR2 is SVGIG (reference sequence).

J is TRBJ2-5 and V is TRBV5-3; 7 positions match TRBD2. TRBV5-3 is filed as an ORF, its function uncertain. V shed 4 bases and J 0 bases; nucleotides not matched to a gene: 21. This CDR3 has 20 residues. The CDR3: CARSRPPGEGIWGHQETQYF. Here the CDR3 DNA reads TGTGCCAGAAGCCGACCCCCGGGGGAGGGGATTTGGGGCCACCAAGAGACCCAGTACTTC.